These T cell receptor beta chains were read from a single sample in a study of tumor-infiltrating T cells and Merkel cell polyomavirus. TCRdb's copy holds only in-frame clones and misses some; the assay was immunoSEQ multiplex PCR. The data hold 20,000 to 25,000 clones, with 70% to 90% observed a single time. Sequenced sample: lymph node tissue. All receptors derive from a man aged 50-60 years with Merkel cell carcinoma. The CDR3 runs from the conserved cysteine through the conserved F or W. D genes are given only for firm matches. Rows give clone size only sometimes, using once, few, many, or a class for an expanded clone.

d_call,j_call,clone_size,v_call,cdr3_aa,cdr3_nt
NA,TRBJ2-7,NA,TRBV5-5,CASSLGDGSYEQYF,TGTGCCAGCAGCTTAGGAGACGGAAGCTACGAGCAGTACTTC
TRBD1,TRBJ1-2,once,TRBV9,CASSPQPGQGNYGYTF,TGTGCCAGCAGCCCACAACCGGGACAGGGTAACTATGGCTACACCTTC
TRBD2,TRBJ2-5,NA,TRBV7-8,CASSLVSGGAAGETQYF,TGTGCCAGCAGCTTAGTCAGCGGGGGGGCGGCAGGAGAGACCCAGTACTTC
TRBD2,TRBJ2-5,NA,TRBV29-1,CSGVTGLSQETQYF,TGCAGCGGAGTAACGGGACTATCCCAAGAGACCCAGTACTTC
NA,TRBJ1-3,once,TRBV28,CASTKPRGSIYF,TGTGCCAGCACTAAACCCAGGGGTTCCATATATTTT
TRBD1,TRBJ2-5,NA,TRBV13,CASSAWTGQETQYF,TGTGCCAGCAGCGCCTGGACAGGACAAGAGACCCAGTACTTC
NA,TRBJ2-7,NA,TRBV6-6,CASTLTGVSAYEQYF,TGTGCCAGCACTCTAACGGGGGTCTCGGCCTACGAGCAGTACTTC
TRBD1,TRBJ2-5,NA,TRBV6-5,CASSSLTGGTGVTQYF,TGTGCCAGCAGTTCATTGACCGGCGGGACAGGGGTGACCCAGTACTTC
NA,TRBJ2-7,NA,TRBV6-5,CASSYGSRAHEQYF,TGTGCCAGCAGTTACGGTTCCAGGGCCCACGAGCAGTACTTC
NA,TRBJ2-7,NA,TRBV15,CATSRDQGTTLSYEQYF,TGTGCCACCAGCAGAGATCAGGGGACTACACTCTCCTACGAGCAGTACTTC
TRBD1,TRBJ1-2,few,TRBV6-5,CASSGQGYYGYTF,TGTGCCAGCTCCGGACAGGGGTACTATGGCTACACCTTC
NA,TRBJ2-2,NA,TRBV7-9,CASSLTGTNTGELFF,TGTGCCAGCAGCTTAACAGGGACGAACACCGGGGAGCTGTTTTTT
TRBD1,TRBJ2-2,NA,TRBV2,CASTGDRVRNTGELFF,TGTGCCAGCACCGGGGACAGGGTACGGAACACCGGGGAGCTGTTTTTT
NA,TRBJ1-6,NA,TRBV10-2,CASRGEGVSPLHF,TGCGCCAGCAGGGGGGAGGGAGTATCACCCCTCCACTTT
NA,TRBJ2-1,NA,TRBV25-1,CASGGYRWDEQFF,TGTGCCAGCGGGGGGTATCGCTGGGATGAGCAGTTCTTC
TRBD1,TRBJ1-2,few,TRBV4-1,CASSQDLTGGSNYGYTF,TGCGCCAGCAGCCAAGATCTGACAGGGGGTTCTAACTATGGCTACACCTTC
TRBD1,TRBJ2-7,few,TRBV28,CASESKYRDREYEQYF,TGTGCCAGCGAATCCAAGTACCGGGACAGGGAATACGAGCAGTACTTC
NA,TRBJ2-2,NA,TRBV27,CASQMEGWSTGELFF,TGTGCCTCCCAGATGGAGGGATGGAGCACCGGGGAGCTGTTTTTT
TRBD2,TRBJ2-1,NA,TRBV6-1,CASTAGGIGEQFF,TGTGCCAGCACCGCCGGGGGGATTGGTGAGCAGTTCTTC
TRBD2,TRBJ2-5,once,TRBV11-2,CASSSRPLAGGFQETQYF,TGTGCCAGCAGCTCCCGCCCCCTAGCGGGGGGTTTCCAAGAGACCCAGTACTTC
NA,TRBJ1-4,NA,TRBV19,CASAPAGGSNEKLFF,TGTGCCAGTGCCCCAGCGGGAGGAAGTAATGAAAAACTGTTTTTT
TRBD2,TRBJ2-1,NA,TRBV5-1,CASSLDGRGGDEQFF,TGCGCCAGCAGCTTGGACGGGAGGGGCGGCGATGAGCAGTTCTTC
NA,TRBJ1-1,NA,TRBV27,CASSSSKGGTNTEAFF,NA
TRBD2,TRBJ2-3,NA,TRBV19,CASSISGGSGDTQYF,TGTGCCAGTAGTATAAGCGGGGGGTCTGGAGATACGCAGTATTTT
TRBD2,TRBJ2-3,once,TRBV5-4,CASSSGLAGNTDTQYF,TGTGCCAGCAGCTCGGGACTAGCGGGGAACACAGATACGCAGTATTTT
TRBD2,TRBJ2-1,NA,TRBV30,CAWNVVGGRAYNEQFF,TGTGCCTGGAACGTCGTAGGCGGGAGGGCCTACAATGAGCAGTTCTTC
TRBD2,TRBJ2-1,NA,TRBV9,CASQREVNNEQFF,TGTGCCAGCCAGCGGGAGGTTAACAATGAGCAGTTCTTC
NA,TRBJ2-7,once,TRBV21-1,CASSHFTLIWGEDYEQYF,TGTGCCAGCAGCCACTTCACCCTCATATGGGGCGAGGACTACGAGCAGTACTTC
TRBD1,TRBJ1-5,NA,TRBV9,CASSVTGVGQPQHF,TGTGCCAGCAGCGTAACAGGGGTGGGTCAGCCCCAGCATTTT
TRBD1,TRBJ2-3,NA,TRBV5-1,CAGSYGTGGPTDTQYF,TGCGCCGGCAGCTACGGGACAGGGGGCCCCACAGATACGCAGTATTTT
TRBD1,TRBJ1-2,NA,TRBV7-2,CASTATGIGYTF,TGTGCCAGCACTGCGACAGGGATTGGCTACACCTTC
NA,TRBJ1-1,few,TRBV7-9,CASSPMNTEAFF,TGTGCCAGCAGCCCCATGAACACTGAAGCTTTCTTT
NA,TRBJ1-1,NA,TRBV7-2,CASSLVTGSTEAFF,TGTGCCAGCAGCTTAGTAACAGGGAGTACTGAAGCTTTCTTT
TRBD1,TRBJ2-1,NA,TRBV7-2,CASSFKDRGHEQFF,TGTGCCAGCAGCTTTAAGGACAGGGGGCACGAGCAGTTCTTC
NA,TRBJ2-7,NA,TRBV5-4,CASSSRVTGYEQYF,TGTGCCAGCAGCTCCCGAGTGACAGGCTACGAGCAGTACTTC
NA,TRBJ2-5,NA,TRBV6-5,CASSYSYREEETQYF,TGTGCCAGCAGTTACTCGTACAGGGAAGAAGAGACCCAGTACTTC
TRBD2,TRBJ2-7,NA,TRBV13,CASRASGGASHEQYF,TGTGCCAGCAGAGCTAGCGGGGGGGCCAGCCACGAGCAGTACTTC
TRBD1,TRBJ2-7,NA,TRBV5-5,CASAPGTGPYEQYF,TGTGCCAGCGCACCCGGGACAGGGCCCTACGAGCAGTACTTC
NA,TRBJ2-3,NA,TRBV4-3,CASSQDFPGALTDTQYF,TGCGCCAGCAGCCAAGATTTCCCAGGGGCGCTAACAGATACGCAGTATTTT
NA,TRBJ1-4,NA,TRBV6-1,CASSEAGLTTNEKLFF,TGTGCCAGCAGTGAAGCAGGACTCACAACTAATGAAAAACTGTTTTTT
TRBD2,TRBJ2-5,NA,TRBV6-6,CASSYSGRGGQETQYF,TGTGCCAGCAGTTACTCGGGGCGGGGGGGCCAGGAGACCCAGTACTTC
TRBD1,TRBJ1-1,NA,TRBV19,CASSGGTGGVGAEAFF,TGTGCCAGTAGTGGCGGGACAGGGGGGGTAGGCGCTGAAGCTTTCTTT
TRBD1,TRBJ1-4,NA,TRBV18,CASSHPTGGEKLFF,TGTGCCAGCTCCCACCCGACAGGGGGTGAAAAACTGTTTTTT
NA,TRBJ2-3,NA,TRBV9,CASSVDRVADTQYF,TGTGCCAGCAGCGTAGACAGGGTGGCAGATACGCAGTATTTT
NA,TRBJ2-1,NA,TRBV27,CASSFLDSTISYNEQFF,TGTGCCAGCAGTTTTTTGGACTCCACTATCTCCTACAATGAGCAGTTCTTC
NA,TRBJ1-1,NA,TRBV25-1,CASSPTGNTEAFF,TGTGCCAGCAGCCCTACAGGGAACACTGAAGCTTTCTTT
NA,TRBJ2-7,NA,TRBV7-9,CASGGSFYEQYF,TGTGCCAGCGGAGGCAGTTTCTACGAGCAGTACTTC
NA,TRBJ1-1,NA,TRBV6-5,CASSSREGDTEAFF,TGTGCCAGCAGTTCCAGGGAAGGGGACACTGAAGCTTTCTTT
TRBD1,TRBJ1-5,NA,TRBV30,CAWETGSNQPQHF,TGTGCCTGGGAGACAGGGAGCAATCAGCCCCAGCATTTT
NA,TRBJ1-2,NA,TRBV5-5,CASSRDYGYTF,TGTGCCAGCAGCCGAGACTATGGCTACACCTTC
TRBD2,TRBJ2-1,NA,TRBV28,CASSPPGGAFEQFF,TGTGCCAGCAGTCCCCCCGGGGGGGCGTTTGAGCAGTTCTTC
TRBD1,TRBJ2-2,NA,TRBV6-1,CASSRGTDGELFF,TGTGCCAGCAGTCGTGGGACAGACGGGGAGCTGTTTTTT
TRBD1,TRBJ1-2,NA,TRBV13,CASRTGNYGYTF,TGTGCCAGTCGGACAGGGAACTATGGCTACACCTTC
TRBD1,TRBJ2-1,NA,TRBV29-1,CSVEGSPGQGYYNEQFF,TGCAGCGTTGAAGGGTCCCCGGGACAGGGGTATTACAATGAGCAGTTCTTC
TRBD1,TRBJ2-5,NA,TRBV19,CASSNGGQLGETQYF,TGTGCCAGTAGTAATGGGGGACAGTTAGGGGAGACCCAGTACTTC
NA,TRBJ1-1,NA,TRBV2,CASTTKMNTEAFF,TGTGCCAGCACAACAAAGATGAACACTGAAGCTTTCTTT
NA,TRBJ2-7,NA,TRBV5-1,CASSLTGFEYEQYF,TGCGCCAGCAGCCTGACGGGTTTTGAGTACGAGCAGTACTTC
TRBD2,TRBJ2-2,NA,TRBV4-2,CASSQEAASGRNTGELFF,TGTGCCAGCAGCCAAGAGGCAGCTAGCGGGAGGAACACCGGGGAGCTGTTTTTT
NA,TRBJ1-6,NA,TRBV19,CASTPTGMGSPLHF,TGTGCCAGTACCCCGACAGGAATGGGTTCACCCCTCCACTTT